What follows are 16 T cell receptor beta chains derived from one specimen sequenced in a study of CD8 T cells in ankylosing spondylitis. These receptors' targets are unknown. TCRdb called the 5' RACE reads again in MiXCR, with one record for every CDR3 protein. The sample carries around 490,000 distinct CDR3 sequences, 5.3% recorded once. Whole-study results and caveats: A motif in TCR beta, a set of roughly 8 highly homologous variants, appeared characteristic of ankylosing spondylitis blood.

The sequenced material came from blood, either unsorted or a sorted T cell fraction (not recorded which). The receptors originated from a male donor with ankylosing spondylitis.

This clonotype was detected ten times or more. The V and J genes are TRBV20-1 and TRBJ2-2; a weak D match, TRBD2 (6 bases). The germline V gene encodes CDR1 DFQATT and CDR2 SNEGSKA (reference sequence). This CDR3 comprises 14 residues. V was clipped by 4 bases and J by 2 bases, with 11 bases between them. The CDR3 nucleotides are TGCAGTGCTATCTCCGGGACTAACACCGGGGAGCTGTTTTTT. It codes for CSAISGTNTGELFF.

This clonotype was detected a few times. V gene TRBV18 combines with J gene TRBJ1-4, with TRBD1 matching over 7 bases. Germline CDR1 and CDR2: KGHSH and LQKENI. Losses at the gene ends were 6 bases for V and 7 bases for J; bases not matched to a gene: 14. This CDR3 is 16 amino acids long. The CDR3 here is CASSQDGTARGEKLFF. In DNA, the CDR3 is TGTGCCAGCTCCCAGGACGGGACAGCGAGGGGTGAAAAACTGTTTTTT.

The V gene is TRBV5-6, the J gene TRBJ2-1, with 9 bases lining up with TRBD2. CDR3 length: 16 residues. Germline trimming cut 4 bases from V and 10 bases from J; bases unmatched to any gene: 15. The germline V gene has CDR1 SGHDT and CDR2 YYEEEE. The CDR3 sequence is CASSGSLGLAGTEQFF. Written as DNA, the CDR3 is TGTGCCAGCAGCGGGAGCCTGGGGCTAGCGGGAACAGAGCAGTTCTTC.

The chain couples TRBV5-1 to TRBJ2-7, with TRBD2 as a possible D gene (6 bases). The CDR3 runs to 13 residues. Trimming stripped 4 bases from V and 5 bases from J, with 13 bases between. Germline V gene data show CDR1 as SGHRS and CDR2 as YFSETQ. CDR3 coding DNA: TGCGCCAGCAGCCTGGGACGGAGGGACGAGCAGTACTTC. Translating gives CASSLGRRDEQYF.

In its sample, this clonotype was seen many times. The chain couples TRBV11-2 to TRBJ2-4; TRBD2 might be the D (6 bases). The V and J ends lost 2 bases and 0 bases respectively, with 20 bases between them. CDR1 SGHAT and CDR2 FQNNGV come from the germline V gene. The CDR3 is 19 residues long. The CDR3 is CASSLLYMVVGGAKNIQYF. The CDR3 nucleotides read TGTGCCAGCAGCTTATTGTATATGGTTGTGGGGGGAGCCAAAAACATTCAGTACTTC.

The chain joins TRBV4-2 to TRBJ2-7, with 12 bases aligning to TRBD2. In germline, CDR1 is LGHNA, CDR2 YNFKEQ. This CDR3 region has 15 residues. Trimming at V came to 6 bases and at J to 3 bases, leaving 6 bases not matched to a gene. This CDR3 is CASSQTTSGSYEQYF. Here the CDR3 DNA reads TGTGCCAGCAGTCAAACGACTAGCGGGAGCTACGAGCAGTACTTC.

In its sample, this clonotype was seen a few times. The chain couples TRBV30 to TRBJ2-1; perhaps D is TRBD1 or TRBD2 (5 bases each). V lost 4 bases, J lost 3 bases, and 10 bases lay in between. CDR3 size: 13 residues. Looked up from germline, CDR1 is GTSNPN and CDR2 is SVGIG (reference sequence). The CDR3 region has the DNA TGTGCCTGGACACCGGGGCGCTACAATGAGCAGTTCTTC. Amino acid sequence: CAWTPGRYNEQFF.

This clonotype was observed many times. The chain couples TRBV5-1 to TRBJ2-1; no firm D call. CDR1 is SGHRS, CDR2 YFSETQ, per germline. V was trimmed by 4 bases and J by 4 bases, leaving 9 bases between them. The length of the CDR3 is 13 residues. The CDR3 is CASSPTRYNEQFF. The CDR3 DNA reads as TGCGCCAGCAGCCCTACACGATACAATGAGCAGTTCTTC.

This clonotype was picked up many times. The chain is built from TRBV12-3 or TRBV12-4 and TRBJ2-7; no clear D gene. V lost 4 bases and J 1 base, leaving 5 bases between the germline ends. The CDR3 consists of 12 residues. The CDR3 region is CASSSQSYEQYF. The CDR3 region has the DNA TGTGCCAGCAGTTCTCAATCCTACGAGCAGTACTTC.

This clonotype was found many times. V gene TRBV5-1 combines with J gene TRBJ2-1; D is possibly TRBD2 (6 bases). Between the trimmed V and J ends, which lost 0 bases and 3 bases, there was a span of 10 bases. Per the germline V gene, CDR1 is SGHRS and CDR2 is YFSETQ. This CDR3 region has 15 residues. CDR3 region: CASSLGAGNYNEQFF. The CDR3 coding sequence is TGCGCCAGCAGCTTGGGAGCGGGTAACTACAATGAGCAGTTCTTC.

This clonotype appeared a few times. The chain uses TRBV5-1 and TRBJ2-6; the D call may be TRBD1 or TRBD2 (5 bases each). The germline V and J ends were trimmed by 5 bases and 4 bases, with 13 bases remaining between them. CDR1 is SGHRS, CDR2 YFSETQ, per germline. This CDR3 comprises 15 residues. This CDR3 reads CASSRDLSGANVLTF. CDR3 in DNA: TGCGCCAGCAGTCGGGACCTCTCCGGGGCCAACGTCCTGACTTTC.

There are many counts of this clonotype. DNA of the CDR3: TGTGCCAGCATGGGACACCTTACCTACGAGCAGTACTTC. Protein product: CASMGHLTYEQYF. The genes are TRBV12-3 or TRBV12-4 and TRBJ2-7; a weak D match, TRBD1 (6 bases). The V end lost 7 bases, the J end lost 2 bases, and 12 bases lay between the germline ends. The CDR3 totals 13 residues.

In this sample, this clonotype turned up many times. Since a much larger clone is just one base distant, this may be a read error. J is TRBJ1-2 and V is TRBV7-2; no firm D call. Per the germline V gene, CDR1 is SGHTA and CDR2 is FQGNSA. The CDR3 length is 15 residues. The CDR3 DNA is TGTGCCAGCAGCTCGGGAGGGAATAGTTACTATGGCCACACCTTC. Translating it yields CASSSGGNSYYGHTF.

This clonotype was picked up many times. J is TRBJ1-5 and V is TRBV21-1; the tabulated D call, TRBD1, remains unverified against the DNA. TRBV21-1 is a known pseudogene. This CDR3 has 13 residues. CDR3 in amino acids: CASQGHGGKPQHF. The CDR3 bases are TGTGCCAGCCAGGGGCACGGGGGGAAGCCCCAGCATTTT.

This clonotype was counted at least ten times. This chain joins TRBV7-2 and TRBJ2-3, with D possibly matching TRBD2 (5 bases). The CDR3 has 17 amino acids. Between the trimmed V and J ends, which lost 3 bases and 2 bases, there was a span of 18 bases. CDR1 is SGHTA, CDR2 FQGNSA, per germline. This chain's CDR3 is CASSFPPHMEDTDTQYF. In nucleotides, the CDR3 is TGTGCCAGCAGCTTCCCGCCTCACATGGAGGACACAGATACGCAGTATTTT.

V and J are TRBV2 and TRBJ1-2; 8 bases fit TRBD1. The germline V gene has CDR1 SNHLY and CDR2 FYNNEI. This CDR3 is built from 16 residues. V dropped 5 bases and J dropped 6; count of bases not matched to a gene: 14. This CDR3 reads CASSLRTGISVNGYTF. CDR3 bases: TGTGCCAGCAGTCTTAGGACAGGGATCAGTGTAAATGGCTACACCTTC.